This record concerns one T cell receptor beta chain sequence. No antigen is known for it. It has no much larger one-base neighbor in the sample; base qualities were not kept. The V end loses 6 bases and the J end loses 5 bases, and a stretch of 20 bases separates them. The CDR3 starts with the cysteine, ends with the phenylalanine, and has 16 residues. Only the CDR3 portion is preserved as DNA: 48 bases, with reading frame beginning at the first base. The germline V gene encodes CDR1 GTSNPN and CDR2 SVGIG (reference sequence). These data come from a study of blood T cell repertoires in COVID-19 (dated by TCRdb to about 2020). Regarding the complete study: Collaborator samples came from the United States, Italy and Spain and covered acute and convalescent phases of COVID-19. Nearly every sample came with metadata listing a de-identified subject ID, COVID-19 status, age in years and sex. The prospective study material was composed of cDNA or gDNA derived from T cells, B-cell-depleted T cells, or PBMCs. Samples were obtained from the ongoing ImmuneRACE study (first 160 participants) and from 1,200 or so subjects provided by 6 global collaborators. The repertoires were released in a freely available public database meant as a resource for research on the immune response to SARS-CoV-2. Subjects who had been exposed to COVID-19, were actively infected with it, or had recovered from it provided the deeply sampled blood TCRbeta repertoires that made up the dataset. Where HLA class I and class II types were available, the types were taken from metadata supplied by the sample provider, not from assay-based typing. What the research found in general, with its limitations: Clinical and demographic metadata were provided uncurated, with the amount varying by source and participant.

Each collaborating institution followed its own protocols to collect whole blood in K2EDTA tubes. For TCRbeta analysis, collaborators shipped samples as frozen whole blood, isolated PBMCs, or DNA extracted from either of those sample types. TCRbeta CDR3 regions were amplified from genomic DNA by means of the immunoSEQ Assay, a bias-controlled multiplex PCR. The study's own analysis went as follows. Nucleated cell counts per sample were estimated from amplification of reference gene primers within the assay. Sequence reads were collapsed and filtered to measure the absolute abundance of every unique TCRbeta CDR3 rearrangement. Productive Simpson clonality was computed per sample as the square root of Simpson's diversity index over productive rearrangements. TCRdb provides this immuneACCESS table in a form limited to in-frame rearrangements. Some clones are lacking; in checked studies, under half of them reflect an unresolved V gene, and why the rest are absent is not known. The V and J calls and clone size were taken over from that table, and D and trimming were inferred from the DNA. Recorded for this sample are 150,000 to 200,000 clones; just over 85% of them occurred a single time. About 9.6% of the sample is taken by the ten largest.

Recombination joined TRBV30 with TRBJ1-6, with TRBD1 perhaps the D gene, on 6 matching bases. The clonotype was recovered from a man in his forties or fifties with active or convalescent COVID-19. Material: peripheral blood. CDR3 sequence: CACHPSGAADNSPLHF. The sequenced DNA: TGTGCCTGTCACCCCTCAGGGGCAGCAGATAATTCACCCCTCCACTTT.